This TCR beta chain was recorded in a study of blood T cell repertoires in COVID-19. Study context: Samples of COVID-19 (acute and convalescent) were obtained from the United States, Italy and Spain. The analysed material was cDNA or gDNA that came from T cells, B-cell-depleted T cells, or PBMCs.

Germline V lookup: CDR1 SGHRS, CDR2 YFSETQ. The CDR3 extends over 16 amino acids. Trimming cost V 4 bases and J 7 bases; bases outside gene matches: 13. Original analysis: Nucleated cell number was recorded as an estimate derived from reference gene primer amplification. TCRdb's table, derived via immunoSEQ multiplex PCR, lists solely in-frame clones and lacks some. Clone size and V and J calls were adopted from that table, with D and trimming inferred from the DNA. Among some 59,000 clones listed, 81% were seen once. Sequencing used peripheral blood. The receptor was derived from an older woman with acute or convalescent COVID-19. This chain links TRBV5-1 with TRBJ2-3; TRBD2 aligns across 9 bases. The CDR3 bases are TGCGCCAGCAGCCCGGCGGCGGGAGGGCCGGTTAATACGCAGTATTTT. Translating it yields CASSPAAGGPVNTQYF.